These T cell receptor beta chains were read from a single sample in a study of control samples from healthy donors and cancer patients. The assay was immunoSEQ multiplex PCR, and TCRdb's table has in-frame clones only and misses some. The sample consists of approximately 150,000 clones, around 90% of them appearing once. The sequencing input was blood. Receptor source: a man aged 30 to 45 in good health. The CDR3 runs from the conserved cysteine through the conserved F or W. D genes are given only for firm matches. Clone size, where shown, is once, few, many, or a class for clones that have expanded.

NA TRBJ1-5 few TRBV7-8 CASSSTALTQPQGPQHF TGTGCCAGCAGCTCTACCGCCCTCACACAGCCACAGGGTCCCCAGCATTTT
TRBD1 TRBJ2-3 NA TRBV4-1 CASSQEGQASRDTQYF TGCGCCAGCAGCCAAGAGGGACAGGCTAGCAGGGATACGCAGTATTTT
NA TRBJ2-2 NA TRBV19 CASSFIGGGNTGELFF TGTGCCAGTAGTTTCATCGGTGGCGGGAACACCGGGGAGCTGTTTTTT
TRBD2 TRBJ2-3 NA TRBV4-3 CASRSSGNTDTQYF TGCGCCAGCCGTTCTAGCGGGAACACAGATACGCAGTATTTT
NA TRBJ2-7 many TRBV5-5 CASSLNWGEQYF TGTGCCAGCAGCCTAAACTGGGGCGAGCAGTACTTC
TRBD2 TRBJ2-5 NA TRBV7-9 CASSLSSSGPTRETQYF TGTGCCAGCAGCTTATCGTCTAGCGGACCCACAAGGGAGACCCAGTACTTC
NA TRBJ2-7 NA TRBV5-1 CASSFGVEEQYF TGCGCCAGCAGCTTCGGCGTGGAAGAGCAGTACTTC
NA TRBJ2-5 NA TRBV13 CASSLGRTRGTQYF TGTGCCAGCAGCTTAGGGCGAACCCGGGGGACCCAGTACTTC
NA TRBJ1-5 once TRBV19 CASSPTRGALGQPQHF TGTGCCAGTAGTCCGACCAGAGGGGCTTTGGGTCAGCCCCAGCATTTT
TRBD1 TRBJ1-4 NA TRBV2 CASSWGGAGQDNEKLFF TGTGCCAGCAGTTGGGGAGGGGCAGGACAGGATAATGAAAAACTGTTTTTT
TRBD1 TRBJ1-5 NA TRBV29-1 CSVVTGGGQPQHF TGCAGCGTCGTAACAGGGGGCGGACAGCCCCAGCATTTT
NA TRBJ1-1 once TRBV19 CASTPRGMNTEAFF TGTGCCAGTACCCCCCGGGGTATGAACACTGAAGCTTTCTTT
NA TRBJ1-2 NA TRBV6-6 CASTHEGYGYTF TGTGCCAGCACCCACGAGGGTTATGGCTACACCTTC
NA TRBJ1-1 NA TRBV4-2 CASSKEGRPNTEAFF TGTGCCAGCAGCAAGGAGGGGCGGCCGAACACTGAAGCTTTCTTT
NA TRBJ1-4 NA TRBV3-1/TRBV3-2 CASSQYTATNEKLFF TGTGCCAGCAGCCAGTACACCGCAACTAATGAAAAACTGTTTTTT
NA TRBJ2-5 NA TRBV6-5 CASGRGGETQYF TGTGCCAGCGGCAGGGGCGGGGAGACCCAGTACTTC
NA TRBJ1-1 few TRBV3-1/TRBV3-2 CASSPRSSGAEAFF TGTGCCAGCAGCCCCCGATCGAGCGGGGCTGAAGCTTTCTTT
NA TRBJ2-7 NA TRBV27 CASSFREAGAGYEQYF TGTGCCAGCAGTTTCAGAGAGGCGGGGGCCGGTTACGAGCAGTACTTC
TRBD1 TRBJ1-1 NA TRBV11-3 CASSIRQGMDTEAFF TGTGCCAGCAGCATTCGACAGGGTATGGACACTGAAGCTTTCTTT
NA TRBJ2-7 NA TRBV5-5 CASSLGDPNPYEQYF TGTGCCAGCAGCCTGGGGGACCCGAATCCCTACGAGCAGTACTTC
TRBD1 TRBJ2-7 NA TRBV4-3 CASSQGTGRFSYEQYF TGCGCCAGCAGCCAGGGGACAGGGAGATTCTCCTACGAGCAGTACTTC
NA TRBJ1-1 NA TRBV7-9 CASSLARKENTEAFF TGTGCCAGCAGCTTAGCGCGGAAGGAGAACACTGAAGCTTTCTTT
NA TRBJ1-4 NA TRBV15 CATSNTTTNEKLFF TGTGCCACCAGTAACACGACAACTAATGAAAAACTGTTTTTT
NA TRBJ1-4 NA TRBV25-1 CASSASQVTATNEKLFF TGTGCCAGCAGTGCCTCCCAAGTGACCGCAACTAATGAAAAACTGTTTTTT
NA TRBJ2-7 few TRBV11-2 CASSLGALGDEQYF TGTGCCAGCAGCTTAGGGGCCCTGGGGGACGAGCAGTACTTC
NA TRBJ1-1 once TRBV19 CASSGALNTEAFF TGTGCCAGTAGTGGGGCCTTGAACACTGAAGCTTTCTTT
TRBD1 TRBJ1-4 NA TRBV9 CASSVDRVSEKLFF TGTGCCAGCAGCGTGGACAGGGTATCTGAAAAACTGTTTTTT